This section outlines one TCR beta chain sequence together with its context. Its antigen is not yet known. Base qualities are not at hand, and no much larger clone is one base apart. This entry is derived from a study of blood T cells in healthy people across ages (dated by TCRdb to between 2015 and 2017). Some background on the complete study: Template switching captured roughly one uniquely barcoded TCR beta cDNA molecule per two T cells in model experiments. Using deep sequencing normalized with unique cDNA molecular identifiers, the study measured how TCR beta repertoire diversity changes with age. Donors were grouped into four age groups: young (average roughly 15 years), middle-aged (about 38), aged (over 55) and long-lived (approximately 75). Donors of different ages were randomly distributed across sequencing lanes to avoid experimental bias. Using the same blood draw, the study looked at two additional independent replicas of 1 million unique cDNA reads for two donors, one aged 18 to 30 and the other aged 80 or older.

On the study overall, not on this receptor specifically: The percentage of naive T cells measured by flow cytometry correlated strongly with observed TCR beta diversity. The CMV infection status of donors was not known, potentially confounding age-related changes in expanded clonotypes. Compared with the aged group, more naive CD4+ T cells, fewer expanded clones and increased TCR diversity were shown by the long-lived group, suggesting age selection. Observed TCR beta diversity per million T cells fell roughly linearly with age, and a significant reduction was already apparent by age about 38. Estimates of total diversity based on one million sequenced T cells were regarded as lower bounds and as underestimates. Conclusive comparison of naive and antigen-experienced compartments was prevented by the profiling of bulk unsorted PBMCs.

The library was obtained by 5' RACE. The instrument was an Illumina HiSeq 2500. The second PCR ran for about 6 to 12 cycles and used a J-beta primer mix along with a sample-barcoded 5' primer. A unique molecular identifier was introduced onto each TCR beta cDNA molecule by a template-switch 5' adaptor carrying 12 random nucleotides. Each sample yielded at least 2.5 million CDR3-containing paired-end reads. All of the RNA was converted into first-strand cDNA using the Mint cDNA synthesis kit, with a TRBC-specific oligonucleotide serving as the primer. Following uracil-DNA glycosylase treatment, a first 18-cycle PCR with universal primers M1SS and BC2_uni_R was performed on all cDNA. Per the source publication's procedure: Each sample was normalized by randomly selecting 1 million high-quality reads, each carrying a distinct molecular identifier. Reads sharing molecular identifiers were discarded rather than binned into consensus sequences. MiTCR, run with a Q25 quality threshold and the strictest error-elimination algorithm, handled CDR3 identification, clonotype clustering and error correction. Lower-bound total TCR beta diversity was estimated with a nonparametric unseen species model using Euler transformation. In TCRdb, the public reads were trimmed at Q25 with fastp and aligned with MiXCR, with productive beta chains retained. Each CDR3 protein appears once, grouped with its most common genes and DNA. The authors' filters were not applied to this entry. The sample includes over 300,000 distinct CDR3 sequences, with about 52% observed a single time. The top ten clonotypes cover roughly 51% of the sample.

Sequences SNHLY (CDR1) and FYNNEI (CDR2) are obtained from the germline V gene. The CDR3, from cysteine to phenylalanine, totals 12 residues. The entry retains the CDR3 DNA only, 36 bases that are in frame from base 1. V is cut by 6 bases and J by 6 bases, and the space between the germline ends is 6 bases. The donors were 40 or so Caucasian individuals from Russia, aged 6 to 90 years, who were systemically healthy. Each donor gave ten milliliters of peripheral blood, drawn into EDTA-treated Vacutainer tubes. Ficoll-Paque density-gradient centrifugation was used to isolate PBMCs, with at least 6 million obtained per sample. Total RNA, at least 6 micrograms per sample, was extracted from PBMCs with Trizol reagent. Naive CD45RAhigh/CD27high T cell percentages were measured by flow cytometry on a PBMC aliquot from every donor.

Sequencing was done on a sample of blood. The TCR sequence derives from a man aged 55-75 years in good health. This chain joins TRBV2 to TRBJ1-6, with no confidently assigned D gene. This receptor has the CDR3 CASSNSNSPLHF. The bases read TGTGCCAGCAGCAACAGTAATTCACCCCTCCACTTT.